This TCR beta chain was captured by sequencing in a study of control samples from healthy donors and cancer patients. Germline-derived CDR1 and CDR2 are SGDLS and YYNGEE. There are 20 residues in the CDR3. V trimming: 2 bases; J trimming: 6 bases; junction bases outside the gene matches: 17. Measured with immunoSEQ multiplex PCR; TCRdb has only the in-frame clones, and not every one. There are 65,000 to 95,000 clones in the sample; roughly 86% occur only once, and around 20% lies in the top ten. The sequence was obtained from a man aged 50 or older in good health. Sequenced: blood. The chain joins TRBV9 to TRBJ2-2; 12 bases are a match to TRBD1. CDR3 in DNA: TGTGCCAGCAGCGTTCCCGGGACAGGGGGCGCAAGCGGGAGGGCCGGGGAGCTGTTTTTT. As protein: CASSVPGTGGASGRAGELFF.